The next 10 T cell receptor beta chains were all read from a single sample in a study of T cells in Graves' hyperthyroidism and ophthalmopathy. Amplification of TCR beta CDR3 regions was performed using RNA transcripts as template. A set of HTBI primers served as the primers for a first-round RT-PCR of the TCR CDR3. A single record per CDR3 protein comes from TCRdb applying MiXCR to the multiplex PCR reads. The table includes about 300,000 distinct CDR3 sequences, 13% detected once. Sequenced: blood. The source of these receptors is a woman aged 25 to 39 with Graves' hyperthyroidism that later progressed to Graves' ophthalmopathy.

This clonotype was seen only a few times. This may stem from a read error, because a much larger clone lies one nucleotide away. The chain joins TRBV12-3 or TRBV12-4 to TRBJ2-7; the D gene is possibly TRBD1 (5 bases). The V end was cut by 5 bases, the J end by 6 bases, with 17 bases between. CDR3 length: 14 residues. CDR3 in DNA: TGTGCCAGCAGTATCGACAGAGACCCTTTCGAGCAGTACTTC. This translates into CASSIDRDPFEQYF.

This clonotype has more than one count but fewer than ten. This chain connects TRBV30 to TRBJ2-7, with 14 bases matching TRBD2. The CDR3 runs to 17 residues. The V gene's germline CDR1 is GTSNPN and CDR2 SVGIG (reference sequence). Germline trimming cut 1 base from V and 7 bases from J; bases unmatched to any gene: 12. The CDR3 here is CAWSGGPGLAGGPEQYF. CDR3 DNA sequence: TGTGCCTGGAGTGGAGGCCCTGGACTAGCGGGAGGCCCTGAGCAGTACTTC.

The chain combines TRBV6-2 or TRBV6-3 with TRBJ1-6; D is perhaps TRBD1 (6 bases). V lost 5 bases and J lost 10, with 12 bases in between. CDR3 length equals 13 residues. Germline-derived CDR1 and CDR2 are MNHEY and SVGEGT. The CDR3 here is CASSGGDKSPLHF. The CDR3 nucleotides read TGTGCCAGCAGTGGGGGGGACAAGTCACCCCTCCACTTT.

Points on this clonotype: A read error may produce the germline difference seen at one junction end. The chain recombines TRBV7-9 with TRBJ2-3; 7 nucleotides match TRBD2. Germline V gene sequence: CDR1 SEHNR, CDR2 FQNEAQ (reference sequence). CDR3 size: 18 residues. CDR3 residues: CASSLGPGRRERTNTQYF. The CDR3 coding sequence is TGTGCCAGCAGCTTAGGCCCCGGGAGGCGGGAACGCACAAATACGCAGTATTTT.

This clonotype was detected ten times or more. This chain uses TRBV15 with TRBJ2-3; D gene ambiguous. The CDR3 loop spans 14 amino acids. Germline CDR1 reads LNHNV; CDR2 reads YYDKDF (reference sequence). V was shortened by 1 base and J by 4 bases, with 9 bases between the two germline ends. CDR3 sequence: CATSRGNVADTQYF. As DNA, the CDR3 is TGTGCCACCAGCAGAGGGAATGTAGCAGATACGCAGTATTTT. The full variable domain, with the rest looked up from reference TRBV15 and TRBJ2-3, is DAMVIQNPRYQVTQFGKPVTLSCSQTLNHNVMYWYQQKSSQAPKLLFHYYDKDFNNEADTPDNFQSRRPNTSFCFLDIRSPGLGDTAMYLCATSRGNVADTQYFGPGTRLTVL.

Ten or more counts support this clonotype. The chain is built from TRBV27 and TRBJ1-1, with unresolved D. Trimming left V 5 bases short and J 5 bases short, with 12 bases between. Germline V CDR1 and CDR2: MNHEY, SMNVEV (reference sequence). The CDR3 covers 13 residues. CDR3 coding DNA: TGTGCCAGCAGTCTAGACGGTGGAACTGAAGCTTTCTTT. Its translation is CASSLDGGTEAFF.

This clonotype was seen only a few times. The chain's CDR3 is CASGSGGGLNEQFF. Written as DNA, the CDR3 is TGTGCCAGCGGAAGCGGGGGGGGTCTCAATGAGCAGTTCTTC. This chain connects TRBV9 to TRBJ2-1; 10 positions match TRBD2. The CDR3 is 14 residues long. Germline assignment: CDR1 SGDLS and CDR2 YYNGEE. The junction had 7 bases not matched to a gene; V was cut back by 7 bases and J by 6 bases. The entire variable domain, with the rest obtained from reference TRBV9 and TRBJ2-1, is as follows: DSGVTQTPKHLITATGQRVTLRCSPRSGDLSVYWYQQSLDQGLQFLIQYYNGEERAKGNILERFSAQQFPDLHSELNLSSLELGDSALYFCASGSGGGLNEQFFGPGTRLTVL.

This clonotype was counted ten times or more. The CDR3 nucleotides are TGTGCCAGCACCGAAGGGCTAGCGGGGGAGACCCAGTACTTC. The encoded protein is CASTEGLAGETQYF. The rearrangement uses TRBV6-1 and TRBJ2-5, with TRBD2 matching over 9 bases. V trimming: 7 bases; J trimming: 5 bases; junction bases outside the gene matches: 8. The CDR3 is made up of 14 amino acids. Germline V gene lookup returns CDR1 MNHNS and CDR2 SASEGT.

Only one count was recorded for this clonotype. Just one base apart from a much larger clone, this may be a read error. The rearrangement joins TRBV5-1 to TRBJ1-1; TRBD1 is a possible D gene (5 bases). The CDR3 runs to 15 residues. Per the germline V gene, CDR1 is SGHRS and CDR2 is YFSETQ. The CDR3: CASSVNSRANTEGFF. CDR3 sequence (DNA): TGCGCCAGCAGCGTAAATAGCAGGGCGAACACTGAAGGTTTCTTT.

This clonotype was counted many times. J is TRBJ2-3 and V is TRBV27; 11 bases match TRBD2. V lost 3 bases, J lost 1 base, and 9 bases stayed unmatched. Germline CDR1 is MNHEY and CDR2 is SMNVEV (reference sequence). The CDR3 is 18 residues long. The CDR3 DNA follows: TGTGCCAGCAGTTTCAGGCTAGCGGGAGGTTACGGCACAGATACGCAGTATTTT. This gives the protein CASSFRLAGGYGTDTQYF.